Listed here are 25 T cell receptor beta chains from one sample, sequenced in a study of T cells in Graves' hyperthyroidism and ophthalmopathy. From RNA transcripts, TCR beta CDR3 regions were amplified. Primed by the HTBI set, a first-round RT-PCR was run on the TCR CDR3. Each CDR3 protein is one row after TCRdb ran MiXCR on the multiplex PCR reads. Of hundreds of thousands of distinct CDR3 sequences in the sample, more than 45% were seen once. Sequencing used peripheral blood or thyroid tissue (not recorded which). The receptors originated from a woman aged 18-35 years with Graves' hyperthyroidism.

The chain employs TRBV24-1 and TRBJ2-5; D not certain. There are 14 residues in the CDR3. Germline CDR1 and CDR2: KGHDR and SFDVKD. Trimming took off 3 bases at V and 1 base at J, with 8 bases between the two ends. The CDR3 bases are TGTGCCACCAGTGATCCCCGGGCCCAAGAGACCCAGTACTTC. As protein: CATSDPRAQETQYF.

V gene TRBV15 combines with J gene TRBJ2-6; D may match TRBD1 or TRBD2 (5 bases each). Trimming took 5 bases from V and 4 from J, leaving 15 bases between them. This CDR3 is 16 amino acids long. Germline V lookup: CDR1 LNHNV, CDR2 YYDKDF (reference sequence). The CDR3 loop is CATSGHGGTGANVLTF. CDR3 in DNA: TGTGCCACCAGCGGACACGGAGGCACCGGGGCCAACGTCCTGACTTTC.

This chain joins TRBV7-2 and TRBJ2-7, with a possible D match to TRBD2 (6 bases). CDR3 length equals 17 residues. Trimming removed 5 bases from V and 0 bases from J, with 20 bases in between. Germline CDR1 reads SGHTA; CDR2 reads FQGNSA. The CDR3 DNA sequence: TGTGCCAGCAGCCCAGGCGGTGGCGGGACCGTCTCCTACGAGCAGTACTTC. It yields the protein CASSPGGGGTVSYEQYF. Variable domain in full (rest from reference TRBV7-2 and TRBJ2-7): GAGVSQSPSNKVTEKGKDVELRCDPISGHTALYWYRQSLGQGLEFLIYFQGNSAPDKSGLPSDRFSAERTGGSVSTLTIQRTQQEDSAVYLCASSPGGGGTVSYEQYFGPGTRLTVT.

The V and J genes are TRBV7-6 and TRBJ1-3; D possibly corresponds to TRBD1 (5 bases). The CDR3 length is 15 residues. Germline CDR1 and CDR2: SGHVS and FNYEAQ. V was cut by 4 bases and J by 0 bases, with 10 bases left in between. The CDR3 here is CASSSDGTSGNTIYF. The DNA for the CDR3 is TGTGCCAGCAGCTCCGACGGGACCTCTGGAAACACCATATATTTT.

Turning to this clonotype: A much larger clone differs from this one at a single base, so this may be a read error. DNA for the CDR3: TGTGCCAGCAAGGGACTAGCTCAAGACACCCAGTACTTC. Its translation: CASKGLAQDTQYF. This sequence joins TRBV2 and TRBJ2-5, with TRBD2 identical over 9 bases. CDR3 size: 13 residues. Germline V gene sequence: CDR1 SNHLY, CDR2 FYNNEI.

CDR3 amino acids: CASSYSASYGYTF. CDR3 DNA sequence: TGTGCCAGCAGTTACTCAGCCAGCTATGGCTACACCTTC. The V gene is TRBV9, the J gene TRBJ1-2; D is unresolved. V lost 5 bases and J 4 bases, leaving 12 bases between the germline ends. Germline V gene data show CDR1 as SGDLS and CDR2 as YYNGEE. The CDR3 extends over 13 amino acids.

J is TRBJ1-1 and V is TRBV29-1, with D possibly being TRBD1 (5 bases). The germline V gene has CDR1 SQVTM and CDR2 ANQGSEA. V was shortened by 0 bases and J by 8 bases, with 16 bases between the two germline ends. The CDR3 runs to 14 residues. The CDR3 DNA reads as TGCAGCGTTGAAGATCGCCAGGGTGTGACCGAAGCTTTCTTT. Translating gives CSVEDRQGVTEAFF.

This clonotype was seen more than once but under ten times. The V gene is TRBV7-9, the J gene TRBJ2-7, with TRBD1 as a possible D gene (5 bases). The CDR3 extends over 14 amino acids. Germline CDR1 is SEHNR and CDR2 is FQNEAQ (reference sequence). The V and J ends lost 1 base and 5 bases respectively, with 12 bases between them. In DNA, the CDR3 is TGTGCCAGCAGCTTAGTAGCAGGGATCCACGAGCAGTACTTC. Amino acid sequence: CASSLVAGIHEQYF.

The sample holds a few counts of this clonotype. The CDR3 region has the DNA TGCAGTGCTAGAGATAGGGCGGAGGCGAGCTCCTACGAGCAGTACTTC. It yields the protein CSARDRAEASSYEQYF. The chain has TRBV20-1 and TRBJ2-7, with TRBD2 as a possible D gene (5 bases). CDR3 length equals 16 residues. Germline values: CDR1 DFQATT, CDR2 SNEGSKA (reference sequence). Trimming removed 0 bases at V and 0 bases at J, with 15 bases between.

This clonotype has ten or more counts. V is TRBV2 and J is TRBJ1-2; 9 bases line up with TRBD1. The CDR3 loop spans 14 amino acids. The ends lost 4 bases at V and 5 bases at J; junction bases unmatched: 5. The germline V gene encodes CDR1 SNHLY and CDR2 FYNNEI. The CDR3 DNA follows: TGTGCCAGCAGTGGCGGGACAGGGAGTTATGGCTACACCTTC. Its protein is CASSGGTGSYGYTF.

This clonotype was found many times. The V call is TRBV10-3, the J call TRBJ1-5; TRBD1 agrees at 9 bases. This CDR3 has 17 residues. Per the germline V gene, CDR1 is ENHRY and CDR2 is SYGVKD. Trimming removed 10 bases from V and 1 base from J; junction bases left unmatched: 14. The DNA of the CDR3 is TGTGCCACCACCCCGACAGGGGGGGTTGCGAGCAATCAGCCCCAGCATTTT. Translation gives CATTPTGGVASNQPQHF.

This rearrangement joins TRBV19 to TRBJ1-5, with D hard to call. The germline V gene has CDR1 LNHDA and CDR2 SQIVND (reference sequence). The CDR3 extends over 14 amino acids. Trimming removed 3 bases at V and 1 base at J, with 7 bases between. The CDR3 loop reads CASSIGVSNQPQHF. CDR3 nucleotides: TGTGCCAGTAGTATCGGAGTAAGCAATCAGCCCCAGCATTTT.

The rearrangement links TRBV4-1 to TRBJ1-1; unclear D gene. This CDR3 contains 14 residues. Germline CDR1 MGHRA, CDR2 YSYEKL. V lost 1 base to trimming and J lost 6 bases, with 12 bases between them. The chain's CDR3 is CASSQVAFTPEAFF. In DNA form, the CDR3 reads TGCGCCAGCAGCCAAGTTGCATTTACCCCTGAAGCTTTCTTT.

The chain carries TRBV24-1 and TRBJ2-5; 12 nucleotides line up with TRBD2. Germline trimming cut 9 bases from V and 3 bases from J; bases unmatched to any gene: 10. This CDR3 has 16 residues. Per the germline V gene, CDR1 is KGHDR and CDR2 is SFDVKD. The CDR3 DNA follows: TGTGCCACCGCCCCCCGCCGACTAGCGGGAGAAGAGACCCAGTACTTC. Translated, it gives CATAPRRLAGEETQYF.

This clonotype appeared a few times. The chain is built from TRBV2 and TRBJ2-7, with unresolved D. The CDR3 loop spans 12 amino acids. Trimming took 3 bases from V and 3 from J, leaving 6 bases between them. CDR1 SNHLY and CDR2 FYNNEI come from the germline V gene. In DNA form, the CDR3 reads TGTGCCAGCAGTGACGGGTACTACGAGCAGTACTTC. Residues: CASSDGYYEQYF.

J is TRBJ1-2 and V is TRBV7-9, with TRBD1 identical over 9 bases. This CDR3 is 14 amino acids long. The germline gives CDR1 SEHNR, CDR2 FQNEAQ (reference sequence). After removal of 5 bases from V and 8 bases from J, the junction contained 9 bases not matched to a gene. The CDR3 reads CASSLTGGAGGYTF. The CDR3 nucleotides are TGTGCCAGCAGCCTAACAGGGGGCGCGGGAGGCTACACCTTC.

CDR3 sequence reads: CASSLERGKAYEQYF. CDR3 coding DNA: TGTGCCAGCAGCTTAGAGCGCGGGAAGGCCTACGAGCAGTACTTC. The gene calls are TRBV7-4 and TRBJ2-7; weak D call: TRBD2 (6 bases). CDR1 and CDR2 (germline): SGHVT, SQSDAQ. Trimming stripped 1 base from V and 2 bases from J, with 12 bases between. The CDR3 runs 15 residues.

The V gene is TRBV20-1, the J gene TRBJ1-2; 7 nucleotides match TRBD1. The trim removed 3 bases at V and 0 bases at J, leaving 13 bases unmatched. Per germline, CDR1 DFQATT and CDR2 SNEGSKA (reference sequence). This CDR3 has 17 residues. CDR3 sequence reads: CSASLRDRFLANYGYTF. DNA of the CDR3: TGCAGTGCTAGCCTCCGGGACAGATTTTTAGCTAACTATGGCTACACCTTC.

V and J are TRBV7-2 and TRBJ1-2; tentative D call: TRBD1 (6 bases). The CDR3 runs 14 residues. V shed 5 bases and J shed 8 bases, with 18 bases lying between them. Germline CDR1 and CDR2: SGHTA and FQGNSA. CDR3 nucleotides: TGTGCCAGCAGCGTCGAGCAGGGGCTAGGGGGCTACACCTTC. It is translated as CASSVEQGLGGYTF.

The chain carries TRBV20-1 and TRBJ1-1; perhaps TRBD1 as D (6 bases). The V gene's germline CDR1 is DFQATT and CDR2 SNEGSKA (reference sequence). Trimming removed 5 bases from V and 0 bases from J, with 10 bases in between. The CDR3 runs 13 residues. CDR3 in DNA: TGCAGTGCTTGGACAGAGATGAACACTGAAGCTTTCTTT. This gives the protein CSAWTEMNTEAFF.

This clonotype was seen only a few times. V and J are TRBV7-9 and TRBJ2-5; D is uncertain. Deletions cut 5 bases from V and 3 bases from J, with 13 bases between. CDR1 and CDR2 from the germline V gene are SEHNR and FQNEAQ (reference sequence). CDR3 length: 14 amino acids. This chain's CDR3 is CASSPGPSKETQYF. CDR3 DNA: TGTGCCAGCAGCCCCGGGCCATCGAAAGAGACCCAGTACTTC.

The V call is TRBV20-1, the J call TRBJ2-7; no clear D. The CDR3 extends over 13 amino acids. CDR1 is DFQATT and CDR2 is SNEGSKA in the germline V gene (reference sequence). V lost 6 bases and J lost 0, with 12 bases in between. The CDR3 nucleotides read TGCAGTGCGGAGAGGCCTGGCTCCTACGAGCAGTACTTC. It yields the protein CSAERPGSYEQYF.

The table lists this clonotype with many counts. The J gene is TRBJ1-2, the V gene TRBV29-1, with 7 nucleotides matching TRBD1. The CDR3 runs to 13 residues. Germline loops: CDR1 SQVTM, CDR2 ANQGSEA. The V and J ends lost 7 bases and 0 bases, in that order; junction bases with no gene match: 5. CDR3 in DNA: TGCAGCGCCCGGACAGGCGCTAACTATGGCTACACCTTC. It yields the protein CSARTGANYGYTF.

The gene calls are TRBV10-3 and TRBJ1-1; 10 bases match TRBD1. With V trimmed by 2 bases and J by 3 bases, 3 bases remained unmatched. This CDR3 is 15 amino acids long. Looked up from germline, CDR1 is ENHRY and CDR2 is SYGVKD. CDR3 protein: CAISETGTGDTEAFF. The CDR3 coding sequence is TGTGCCATCAGTGAGACCGGGACAGGGGACACTGAAGCTTTCTTT.

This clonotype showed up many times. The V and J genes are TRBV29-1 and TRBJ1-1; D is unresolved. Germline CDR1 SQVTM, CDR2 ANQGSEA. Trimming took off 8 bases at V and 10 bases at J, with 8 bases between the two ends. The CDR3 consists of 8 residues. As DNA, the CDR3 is TGCAGCACAAATGCAGCTTTCTTT. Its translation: CSTNAAFF.